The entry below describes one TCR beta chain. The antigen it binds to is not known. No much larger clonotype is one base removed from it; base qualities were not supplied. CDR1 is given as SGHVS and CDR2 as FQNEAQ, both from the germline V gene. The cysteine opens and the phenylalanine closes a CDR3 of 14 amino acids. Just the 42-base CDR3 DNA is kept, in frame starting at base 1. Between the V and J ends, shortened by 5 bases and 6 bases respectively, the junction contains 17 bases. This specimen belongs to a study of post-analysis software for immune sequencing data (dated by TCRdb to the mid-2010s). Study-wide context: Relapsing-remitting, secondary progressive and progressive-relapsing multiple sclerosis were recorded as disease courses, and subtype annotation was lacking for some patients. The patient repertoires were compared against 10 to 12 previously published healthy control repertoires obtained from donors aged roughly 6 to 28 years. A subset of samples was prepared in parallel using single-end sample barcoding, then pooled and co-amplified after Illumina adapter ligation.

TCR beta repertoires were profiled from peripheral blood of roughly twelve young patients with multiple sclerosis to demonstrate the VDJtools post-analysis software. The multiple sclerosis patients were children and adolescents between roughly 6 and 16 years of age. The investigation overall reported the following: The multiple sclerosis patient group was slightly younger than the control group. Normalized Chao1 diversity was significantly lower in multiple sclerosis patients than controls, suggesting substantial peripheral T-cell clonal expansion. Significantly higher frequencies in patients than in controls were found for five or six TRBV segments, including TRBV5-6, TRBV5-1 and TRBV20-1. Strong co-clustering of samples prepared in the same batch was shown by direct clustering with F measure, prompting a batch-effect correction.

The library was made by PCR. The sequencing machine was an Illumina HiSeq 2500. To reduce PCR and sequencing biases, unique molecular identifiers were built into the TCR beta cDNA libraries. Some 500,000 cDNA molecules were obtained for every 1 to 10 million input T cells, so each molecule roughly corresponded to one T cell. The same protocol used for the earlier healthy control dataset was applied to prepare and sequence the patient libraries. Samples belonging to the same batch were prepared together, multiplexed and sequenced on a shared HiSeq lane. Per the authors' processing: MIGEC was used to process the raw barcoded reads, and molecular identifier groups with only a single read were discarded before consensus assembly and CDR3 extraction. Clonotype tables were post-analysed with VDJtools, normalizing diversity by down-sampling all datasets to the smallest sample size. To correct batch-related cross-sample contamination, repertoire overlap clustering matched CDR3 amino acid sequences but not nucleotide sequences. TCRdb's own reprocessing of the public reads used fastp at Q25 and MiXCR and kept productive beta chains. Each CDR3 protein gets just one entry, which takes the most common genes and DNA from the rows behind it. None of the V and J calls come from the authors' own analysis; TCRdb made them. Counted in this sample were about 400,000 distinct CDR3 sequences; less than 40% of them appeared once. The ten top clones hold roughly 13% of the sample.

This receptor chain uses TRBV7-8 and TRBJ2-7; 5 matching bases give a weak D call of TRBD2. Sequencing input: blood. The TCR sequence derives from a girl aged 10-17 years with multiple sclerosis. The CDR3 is CASSQTVLGSEQYF. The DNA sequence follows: TGTGCCAGCAGCCAAACGGTGCTGGGGAGCGAGCAGTACTTC.